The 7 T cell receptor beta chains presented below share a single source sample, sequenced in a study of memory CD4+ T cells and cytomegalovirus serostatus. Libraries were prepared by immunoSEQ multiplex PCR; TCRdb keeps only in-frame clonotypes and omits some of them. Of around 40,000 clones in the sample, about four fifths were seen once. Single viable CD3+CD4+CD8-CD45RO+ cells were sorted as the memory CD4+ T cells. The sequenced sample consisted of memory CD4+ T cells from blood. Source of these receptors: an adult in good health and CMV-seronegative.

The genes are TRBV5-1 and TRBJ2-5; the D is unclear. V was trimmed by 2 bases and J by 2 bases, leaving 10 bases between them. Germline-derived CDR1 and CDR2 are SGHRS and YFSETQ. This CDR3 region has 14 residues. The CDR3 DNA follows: TGCGCCAGCAGCTTAGGTGGAGAACAAGAGACCCAGTACTTC. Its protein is CASSLGGEQETQYF.

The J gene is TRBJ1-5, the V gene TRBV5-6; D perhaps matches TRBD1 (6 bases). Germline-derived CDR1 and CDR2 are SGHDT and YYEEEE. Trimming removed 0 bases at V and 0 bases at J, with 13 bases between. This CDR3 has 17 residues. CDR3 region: CASSLGGQRYSNQPQHF. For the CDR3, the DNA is TGTGCCAGCAGCTTGGGGGGACAACGTTATAGCAATCAGCCCCAGCATTTT.

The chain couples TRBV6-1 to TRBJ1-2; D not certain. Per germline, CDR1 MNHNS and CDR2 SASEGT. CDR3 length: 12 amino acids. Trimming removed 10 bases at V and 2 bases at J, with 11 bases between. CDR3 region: CATQTGNYGYTF. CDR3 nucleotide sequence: TGTGCCACCCAGACTGGAAACTATGGCTACACCTTC.

This CDR3 reads CASSVREGGTDTQYF. The DNA for the CDR3 is TGTGCCAGCAGCGTGAGGGAGGGGGGCACAGATACGCAGTATTTT. This rearrangement joins TRBV9 to TRBJ2-3; D may be TRBD2 (7 bases). CDR1 is SGDLS and CDR2 is YYNGEE in the germline V gene. V lost 2 bases and J 1 base, leaving 11 bases between the germline ends. The CDR3 is made up of 15 amino acids. Filled out from reference TRBV9 and TRBJ2-3, the complete variable domain reads DSGVTQTPKHLITATGQRVTLRCSPRSGDLSVYWYQQSLDQGLQFLIQYYNGEERAKGNILERFSAQQFPDLHSELNLSSLELGDSALYFCASSVREGGTDTQYFGPGTRLTVL.

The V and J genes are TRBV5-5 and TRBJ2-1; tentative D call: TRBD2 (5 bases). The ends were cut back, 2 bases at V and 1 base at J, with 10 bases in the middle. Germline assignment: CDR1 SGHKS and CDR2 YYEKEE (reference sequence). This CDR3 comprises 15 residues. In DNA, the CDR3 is TGTGCCAGCAGCTTCCGACTATATTCCTACAATGAGCAGTTCTTC. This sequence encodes CASSFRLYSYNEQFF.

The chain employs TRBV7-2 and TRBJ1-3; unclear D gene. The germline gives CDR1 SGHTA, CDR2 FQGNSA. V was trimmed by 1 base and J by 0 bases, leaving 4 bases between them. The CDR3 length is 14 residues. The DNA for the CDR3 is TGTGCCAGCAGCTTAGAGGTCTCTGGAAACACCATATATTTT. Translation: CASSLEVSGNTIYF.

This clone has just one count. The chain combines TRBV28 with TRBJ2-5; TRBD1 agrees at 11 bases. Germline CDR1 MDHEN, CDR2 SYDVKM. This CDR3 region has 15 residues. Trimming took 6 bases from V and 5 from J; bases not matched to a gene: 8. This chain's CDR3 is CASRGGDRGSETQYF. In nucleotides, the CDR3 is TGTGCCAGCAGAGGTGGGGACAGGGGGAGCGAGACCCAGTACTTC.